Each of the 21 T cell receptor beta chains below was sequenced from the same sample in a study of T cells expressing NK-cell markers. TCRdb reprocessed the 5' RACE reads and stores each CDR3 protein as one record, lacking DNA. Its table lists about 430,000 distinct CDR3 sequences. The specimen was blood T cells: a sorted CD56 or NKG2C T cell subset, CD4+ or CD8+ T cells, or bulk PBMC T cells (not recorded which). These receptors were collected from a woman aged 45-59 years in good health.

This chain joins TRBV4-2 and TRBJ2-1; TCRdb reports TRBD2, a call that lacks DNA to check it against. The CDR3 is 13 residues long. Germline V gene lookup returns CDR1 LGHNA and CDR2 YNFKEQ. The CDR3 region is CASSQVGPNEQFF.

The rearrangement joins TRBV12-3 or TRBV12-4 to TRBJ2-2; TCRdb calls TRBD2, which cannot be checked without DNA. The CDR3 sequence is 20 residues long. This CDR3 is CASSRRPGLAGGKGTGELFF.

The chain is built from TRBV28 and TRBJ1-2; the TCRdb D gene call, TRBD1, has no DNA to confirm it. Germline CDR1 MDHEN, CDR2 SYDVKM. The CDR3 is made up of 14 amino acids. The CDR3 here is CAHRTGRLDYGYTF.

The chain carries TRBV5-1 and TRBJ2-7. This CDR3 contains 13 residues. Looked up from germline, CDR1 is SGHRS and CDR2 is YFSETQ. CDR3 region: CASSPDLSYEQYF.

The J gene is TRBJ2-7, the V gene TRBV20-1; the TCRdb call, TRBD2, lacks DNA for checking. CDR3 size: 17 residues. From germline, CDR1 is DFQATT and CDR2 SNEGSKA (reference sequence). The CDR3 is CSARDPNALAGGYEQYF.

The V call is TRBV10-3, the J call TRBJ2-1; with no DNA, the TCRdb D assignment of TRBD1 cannot be verified. Germline loops: CDR1 ENHRY, CDR2 SYGVKD. The CDR3 has 15 residues. The CDR3 spells CAISSDRGTYNEQFF.

V usage is TRBV7-6 and J usage is TRBJ2-5; the D gene TCRdb calls, TRBD1, cannot be checked with no DNA. Germline V CDR1 and CDR2: SGHVS, FNYEAQ. The CDR3 covers 12 residues. CDR3 loop: CASRRPGETQYF.

The chain carries TRBV10-3 and TRBJ2-2; TCRdb designates TRBD2, a call that cannot be tested without DNA. The CDR3 loop spans 16 amino acids. Germline lookup yields CDR1 ENHRY and CDR2 SYGVKD. CDR3 residues: CAISEFSSGRTGELFF.

J is TRBJ2-5 and V is TRBV20-1; the D call of TRBD2 rests on TCRdb alone, since no DNA is present to check it. Germline V gives CDR1 DFQATT, CDR2 SNEGSKA (reference sequence). The CDR3 consists of 13 residues. The CDR3 sequence: CSARAGLAAPPCF.

This chain links TRBV7-9 with TRBJ1-1; without DNA, the TCRdb call of TRBD1 cannot be checked. CDR1 is SEHNR, CDR2 FQNEAQ, per germline (reference sequence). The CDR3 loop spans 15 amino acids. The CDR3 loop is CASSPEDRGNTEAFF. The complete variable domain, with remaining parts taken from reference TRBV7-9 and TRBJ1-1, reads DTGVSQNPRHKITKRGQNVTFRCDPISEHNRLYWYRQTLGQGPEFLTYFQNEAQLEKSRLLSDRFSAERPKGSFSTLEIQRTEQGDSAMYLCASSPEDRGNTEAFFGQGTRLTVV.

The chain recombines TRBV10-3 with TRBJ1-1. The CDR3 totals 15 residues. CDR1 ENHRY and CDR2 SYGVKD come from the germline V gene. This CDR3 reads CAITPRGLGDTEAFF.

The rearrangement links TRBV20-1 to TRBJ1-1; TCRdb's D gene call, TRBD1, goes unchecked for lack of DNA. Germline V gene lookup returns CDR1 DFQATT and CDR2 SNEGSKA (reference sequence). The CDR3 has 15 residues. The CDR3 reads CSADGPDRYNTEAFF.

V usage is TRBV14 and J usage is TRBJ2-4; TCRdb's D call, TRBD1, is unchecked because there is no DNA. This CDR3 has 14 amino acids. Germline CDR1 is SGHDN and CDR2 is FVKESK. The CDR3 reads CAIQRDRVGNIQYF.

The chain couples TRBV29-1 to TRBJ2-1. Germline CDR1 SQVTM, CDR2 ANQGSEA. This CDR3 spans 13 amino acids. CDR3 region: CSVELIKVDEQFF.

The V gene is TRBV5-1, the J gene TRBJ2-6. Germline V gives CDR1 SGHRS, CDR2 YFSETQ. This CDR3 is built from 16 residues. CDR3: CASSLGSGPGANVLTF.

The V gene is TRBV10-3, the J gene TRBJ2-5; there is no DNA to check the TCRdb D call of TRBD1. This CDR3 contains 17 residues. Germline lookup yields CDR1 ENHRY and CDR2 SYGVKD. The CDR3 region is CAISLAKGLGGVETQYF.

V is TRBV7-7 and J is TRBJ2-7; absent DNA, TCRdb's TRBD2 call cannot be checked. The CDR3 is 14 residues long. Germline assignment: CDR1 SSHAT and CDR2 FNYEAQ (reference sequence). This chain's CDR3 is CASSPTSGVYEQYF.

The gene calls are TRBV6-4 and TRBJ2-2. CDR3 length: 14 amino acids. The germline gives CDR1 MRHNA, CDR2 SNTAGT. CDR3 amino acids: CASSRSAYTGELFF.

The V call is TRBV5-1, the J call TRBJ2-3; no DNA is available, so the TRBD2 call from TCRdb remains unchecked. The CDR3 has 17 amino acids. The germline V gene encodes CDR1 SGHRS and CDR2 YFSETQ. The chain's CDR3 is CASSSHRLAASTDTQYF. Variable domain in full (rest from reference TRBV5-1 and TRBJ2-3): KAGVTQTPRYLIKTRGQQVTLSCSPISGHRSVSWYQQTPGQGLQFLFEYFSETQRNKGNFPGRFSGRQFSNSRSEMNVSTLELGDSALYLCASSSHRLAASTDTQYFGPGTRLTVL.

The chain has TRBV19 and TRBJ1-4. The CDR3 consists of 16 residues. CDR1 is LNHDA, CDR2 SQIVND, per germline (reference sequence). CDR3 in amino acids: CASSNIVGPKERKLFF.

The chain carries TRBV20-1 and TRBJ2-3; the D call of TRBD1 rests on TCRdb alone, since no DNA is present to check it. Germline V gene data show CDR1 as DFQATT and CDR2 as SNEGSKA (reference sequence). This CDR3 comprises 14 residues. CDR3 region: CSARLPGGTDTQYF.